Described below is a single TCR beta chain sequence and its context. The target antigen is unknown. CD4+CD25+CD127- Tregs, CD4+CD25- non-Tregs, CD4 and CD8 cells were sorted. The data are from a study of Tregs in tolerant kidney transplant recipients. Findings and limits, study-wide: Biological reproducibility was not directly addressed, but technical replication error appeared minimal. Expanding Tregs on activated donor B cells appeared to best identify donor-specific TCRbeta clones.

Sequencing used immunoSEQ multiplex PCR; TCRdb keeps in-frame clones, though not all of them. The table gives tens of thousands of clones; the top ten clones make up approximately 15% of it. The sequencing here drew on CD8+ T cells from blood, taken before the transplant. This sequence originates from a human donor who received a combined kidney and bone marrow transplant.

The CDR3 sequence is CASSQDPNSGNTIYF. The CDR3 bases that were read are TGCGCCAGCAGCCAAGATCCCAACTCTGGAAACACC. The gene calls are TRBV4-1 and TRBJ1-3; unclear D gene. With the read ending 3 residues before the CDR3 end, the germline J gene is used to fill in that end. CDR3 length equals 15 residues. The germline gives CDR1 MGHRA, CDR2 YSYEKL. V shed 0 bases and J shed 0 bases, with 6 bases lying between them.